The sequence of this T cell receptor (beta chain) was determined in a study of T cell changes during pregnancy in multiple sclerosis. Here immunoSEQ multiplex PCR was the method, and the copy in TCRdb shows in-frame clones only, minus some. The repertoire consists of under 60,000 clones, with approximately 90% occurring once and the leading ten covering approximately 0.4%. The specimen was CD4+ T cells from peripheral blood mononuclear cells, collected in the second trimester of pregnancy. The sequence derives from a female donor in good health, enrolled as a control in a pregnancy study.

CDR3 coding DNA: TGCGCCAGCAGCTCGACTAGCGGGGCCGCCTACGAGCAGTACTTC. Protein sequence: CASSSTSGAAYEQYF. This rearrangement joins TRBV5-1 to TRBJ2-7; 11 bases are shared with TRBD2. Unmatched junction bases numbered 4, after V lost 3 bases and J lost 2 bases. Germline CDR1 is SGHRS and CDR2 is YFSETQ. The CDR3 totals 15 residues.